Listed below are T cell receptor beta chains from one sample, sequenced in a study of PD-1 blockade in classical Hodgkin lymphoma. Produced via immunoSEQ multiplex PCR; TCRdb's table is partial and in-frame only. The table records roughly 90,000 clones, 80% to 90% of them present only once. The source was peripheral blood mononuclear cells (PBMCs), collected before the second cycle of nivolumab. These receptors came from a human donor with classical Hodgkin lymphoma. CDR3s include the opening cysteine and the closing phenylalanine or tryptophan. The D gene is left open where the match is weak. Rows may omit the clone size; those that give it use once, few, many or a size class.

D	size	V	J	DNA	CDR3
TRBD2	.	TRBV11-2	TRBJ2-7	TGTGCCAGCAGCCCCCTGGCGGGAGGACACTACGAGCAGTACTTC	CASSPLAGGHYEQYF
TRBD1	.	TRBV18	TRBJ2-7	TGTGCCAGCTCATTAGGACAGGGCCAATTCTACGAGCAGTACTTC	CASSLGQGQFYEQYF
TRBD1	.	TRBV6-1	TRBJ1-3	TGTGCCAGCAGTGTATCCGGGACAGGGTGGAACACCATATATTTT	CASSVSGTGWNTIYF
TRBD2	.	TRBV19	TRBJ2-1	TGTGCCAGTAGTTCACTAGCGGGAGGCGGGGGCGAGCAGTTCTTC	CASSSLAGGGGEQFF
TRBD1	.	TRBV19	TRBJ2-7	TGTGCCAGTAGCCAATCCGGGACAGGGGCGTGGGAGCAGTACTTC	CASSQSGTGAWEQYF
TRBD2	once	TRBV7-9	TRBJ2-1	TGTGCCAGCAGCCGGACTAGCGGGAGAGGGGTGGGTGAGCAGTTCTTC	CASSRTSGRGVGEQFF
.	.	TRBV7-9	TRBJ2-7	TGTGCCAGCAGCCTCGGGGGCACCTCCTACGAGCAGTACTTC	CASSLGGTSYEQYF
.	once	TRBV5-1	TRBJ2-5	TGCGCCAGCAGCTGGGCTGGGGGAGAGACCCAGTACTTC	CASSWAGGETQYF
.	once	TRBV29-1	TRBJ1-2	TGCAGCGTCCAGGGGACGTATGGCTACACCTTC	CSVQGTYGYTF
TRBD1	once	TRBV7-9	TRBJ1-2	TGTGCCAGCAGCTTAGCGCGGGGCGGGACAGGGAGGAATGGCTACACCTTC	CASSLARGGTGRNGYTF
.	few	TRBV6-5	TRBJ1-1	TGTGCCAGCAGTTACGCCAGGGGGAACACTGAAGCTTTCTTT	CASSYARGNTEAFF
TRBD2	.	TRBV19	TRBJ2-1	TGTGCCAGTAGTACCCGACTAGCGGGGGACAATGAGCAGTTCTTC	CASSTRLAGDNEQFF
.	.	TRBV18	TRBJ2-2	TGTGCCAGCTCACCACCGGGGACCCTTCCGTTCGGGGAGCTGTTTTTT	CASSPPGTLPFGELFF
.	.	TRBV6-6	TRBJ1-1	TGTGCCAGCAGTGCGACAGGAAAGCTCGCTGAAGCTTTCTTT	CASSATGKLAEAFF
.	.	TRBV29-1	TRBJ1-4	TGCAGCGTTTGGAGTGAAAAACTGTTTTTT	CSVWSEKLFF
.	.	TRBV7-6	TRBJ1-2	TGTGCCAGCAGTCAGGGCCTCGCGGGCAACTATGGCTACACCTTC	CASSQGLAGNYGYTF
.	.	TRBV7-9	TRBJ2-7	TGTGCCAGCAGCTCACGGGAACGCGAGCAGTACTTC	CASSSREREQYF
.	.	TRBV6-5	TRBJ2-2	TGTGCTATAGGACAGAGGGTTTGGTCCGGGGAGCTGTTTTTT	CAIGQRVWSGELFF
.	.	TRBV29-1	TRBJ1-2	TGCAGCGTTGACCCACAGGGTGGAAGCTATGGCTACACCTTC	CSVDPQGGSYGYTF
.	.	TRBV5-1	TRBJ2-3	TGCGCCAGCAGCTCGACCCTGCTCGACACGCAGTATTTT	CASSSTLLDTQYF
.	.	TRBV18	TRBJ2-7	TGTGCCAGCTCACCAACCAGTAACGAGCAGTACTTC	CASSPTSNEQYF
TRBD2	.	TRBV5-4	TRBJ2-5	TGTGCCAGCAGCCCCGGACTAGTTTCACAAGAGACCCAGTACTTC	CASSPGLVSQETQYF
TRBD1	.	TRBV27	TRBJ1-2	TGTGCCAGCGGGGGCCAGGACAGGGCCGGCTACACCTTC	CASGGQDRAGYTF
.	.	TRBV5-6	TRBJ1-4	TGTGCCAGCAGCTTGGGACTTTTTGGGGAAAAACTGTTTTTT	CASSLGLFGEKLFF
.	many	TRBV6-5	TRBJ1-2	TGTGCCAGCAGTTACTTGGGCAGTCCCCCCCATGGCTACACCTTC	CASSYLGSPPHGYTF
TRBD1	once	TRBV20-1	TRBJ1-2	TGCAGTGCTAGGGGACAGTACGGCTACACCTTC	CSARGQYGYTF
.	.	TRBV2	TRBJ1-4	TGTGCCAGCAGTGAAGCGCGCGCCGCAACTAATGAAAAACTGTTTTTT	CASSEARAATNEKLFF
.	once	TRBV5-8	TRBJ1-4	TGTGCCAGCAGCAGCTGGACAGCCCCTAATGAAAAACTGTTTTTT	CASSSWTAPNEKLFF
.	.	TRBV12-5	TRBJ1-2	TGTGCTAGTGGCCTGGATAACTATGGCTACACCTTC	CASGLDNYGYTF
TRBD2	.	TRBV5-1	TRBJ2-2	TGCGCCAGCAGCCCCTCCCGGGAGGGCCTCGGGGAGCTGTTTTTT	CASSPSREGLGELFF